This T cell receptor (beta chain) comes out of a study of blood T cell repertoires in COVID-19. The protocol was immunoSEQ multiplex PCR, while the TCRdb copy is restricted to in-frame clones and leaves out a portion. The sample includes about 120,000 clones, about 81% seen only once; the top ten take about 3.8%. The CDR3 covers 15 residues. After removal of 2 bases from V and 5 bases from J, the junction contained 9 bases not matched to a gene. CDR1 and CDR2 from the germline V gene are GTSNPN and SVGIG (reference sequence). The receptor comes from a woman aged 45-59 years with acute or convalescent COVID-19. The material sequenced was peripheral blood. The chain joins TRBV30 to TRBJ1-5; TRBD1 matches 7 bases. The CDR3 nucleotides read TGTGCCTGGAGTATTGGGGACAGACTCGATCAGCCCCAGCATTTT. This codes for CAWSIGDRLDQPQHF. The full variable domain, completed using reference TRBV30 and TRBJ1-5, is SQTIHQWPATLVQPVGSPLSLECTVEGTSNPNLYWYRQAAGRGLQLLFYSVGIGQISSEVPQNLSASRPQDRQFILSSKKLLLSDSGFYLCAWSIGDRLDQPQHFGDGTRLSIL.